These 8 T cell receptor beta chains were all obtained from the same sample, sequenced in a study of blood T cells in healthy people across ages. A J-beta primer mix and a sample-barcoded 5' primer were used in a second PCR of about 7 to 12 cycles. TCRdb reprocessed the 5' RACE reads via MiXCR and lists one record per CDR3 protein. The sample has around 900,000 distinct CDR3 sequences; roughly 26% are singletons. The sequencing input was blood. The receptors come from a woman older than 75 in good health.

This clonotype occurred a few times. A much more abundant neighbour one base away suggests this may be a read error. The CDR3 sequence: CSVLTGPPSPERNEQFF. As DNA, the CDR3 is TGCAGCGTTTTGACAGGGCCACCCAGCCCCGAGCGCAATGAGCAGTTCTTC. The chain employs TRBV29-1 and TRBJ2-1; the match to TRBD1 covers 7 bases. Germline loops: CDR1 SQVTM, CDR2 ANQGSEA. V shed 5 bases, J shed 6 bases, and the junction held 19 bases outside the gene matches. The CDR3 runs 17 residues.

This clonotype showed up many times. The chain couples TRBV5-6 to TRBJ1-2, with 8 bases identical to TRBD1. The CDR3 totals 14 residues. The germline CDR1 and CDR2 sequences are SGHDT and YYEEEE. V trimming: 3 bases; J trimming: 2 bases; junction bases outside the gene matches: 3. The CDR3 spells CASSWTGLNYGYTF. The DNA for the CDR3 is TGTGCCAGCAGCTGGACAGGGCTCAACTATGGCTACACCTTC.

The table lists this clonotype with a few counts. J is TRBJ2-7 and V is TRBV20-1, with TRBD1 matching 7 bases. V gave up 6 bases and J gave up 5 bases; unmatched junction bases: 7. Germline lookup yields CDR1 DFQATT and CDR2 SNEGSKA (reference sequence). There are 12 residues in the CDR3. The chain's CDR3 is CSAPGQVDEQYF. Written as DNA, the CDR3 is TGCAGTGCCCCAGGACAGGTGGACGAGCAGTACTTC.

This clonotype showed up many times. This chain joins TRBV11-3 and TRBJ2-3; maybe TRBD1 (6 bases). The CDR3 runs to 16 residues. The ends were cut back, 0 bases at V and 3 bases at J, with 13 bases in the middle. The germline CDR1 and CDR2 sequences are SGHNT and YENEEA. Here the CDR3 reads CASSLEGNTGTDTQYF. In nucleotides, the CDR3 is TGTGCCAGCAGCTTAGAAGGGAACACAGGGACAGATACGCAGTATTTT.

Concerning this clonotype itself: This clone may be a read error of a much larger clone one base away. The V call is TRBV11-2, the J call TRBJ2-5; 7 nucleotides line up with TRBD2. The CDR3 contains 17 residues. Germline CDR1 and CDR2: SGHAT and FQNNGV. V gave up 0 bases and J gave up 11 bases; unmatched junction bases: 18. As DNA, the CDR3 is TGTGCCAGCAGCTTAGAGGCCCCTTTAGTGGGGGGGGAGGGACAGTACTTC. It codes for CASSLEAPLVGGEGQYF. The full variable domain, with the rest looked up from reference TRBV11-2 and TRBJ2-5, is EAGVAQSPRYKIIEKRQSVAFWCNPISGHATLYWYQQILGQGPKLLIQFQNNGVVDDSQLPKDRFSAERLKGVDSTLKIQPAKLEDSAVYLCASSLEAPLVGGEGQYFGPGTRLLVL.

This clonotype was counted only a few times. This may come from a read error, since a much larger clone is one base off. The V and J genes are TRBV4-3 and TRBJ2-5, with TRBD1 as a possible D gene (6 bases). CDR3 length: 15 amino acids. V lost 0 bases to trimming and J lost 11 bases, with 19 bases between them. From germline, CDR1 is LGHNA and CDR2 YSLEER. The CDR3 here is CASSQEGQAYNEQYF. In nucleotides, the CDR3 is TGCGCCAGCAGCCAAGAGGGACAAGCATACAATGAGCAGTACTTC.

This clonotype was seen a single time. CDR3 in DNA: TGCGCCAGCAGCTTGGCCGGGGGCGCAGGCTATGAGGAACTGTTTTTT. Protein sequence: CASSLAGGAGYEELFF. V usage is TRBV5-1 and J usage is TRBJ1-4; D might be TRBD1 (6 bases). CDR3 size: 16 residues. Deletions cut 0 bases from V and 12 bases from J, with 21 bases between. Germline-derived CDR1 and CDR2 are SGHRS and YFSETQ.

The chain joins TRBV5-6 to TRBJ1-5, with D unresolved. From germline, CDR1 is SGHDT and CDR2 YYEEEE. The CDR3 sequence is 13 residues long. V lost 3 bases to trimming and J lost 8 bases, with 12 bases between them. Written as DNA, the CDR3 is TGTGCCAGCAGCTCCTCCTTGGCAGAGCCCCAGCATTTT. Protein: CASSSSLAEPQHF.